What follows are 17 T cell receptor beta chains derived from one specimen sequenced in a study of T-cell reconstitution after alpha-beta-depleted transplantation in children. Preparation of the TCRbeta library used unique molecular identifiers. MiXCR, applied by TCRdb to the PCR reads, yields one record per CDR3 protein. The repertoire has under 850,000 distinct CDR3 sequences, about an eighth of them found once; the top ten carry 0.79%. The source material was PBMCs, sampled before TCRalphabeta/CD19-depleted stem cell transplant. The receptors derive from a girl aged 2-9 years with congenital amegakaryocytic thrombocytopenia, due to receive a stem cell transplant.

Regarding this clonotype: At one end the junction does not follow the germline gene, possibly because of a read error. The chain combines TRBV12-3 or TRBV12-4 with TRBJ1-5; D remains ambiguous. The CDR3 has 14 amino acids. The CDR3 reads CASSITDNYQPQNF. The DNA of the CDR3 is TGTGCCAGCAGTATCACAGACAACTATCAGCCCCAGAATTTT.

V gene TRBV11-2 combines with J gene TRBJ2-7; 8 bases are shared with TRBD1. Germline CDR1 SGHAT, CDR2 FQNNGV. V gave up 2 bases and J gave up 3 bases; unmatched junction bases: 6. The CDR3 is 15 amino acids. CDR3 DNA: TGTGCCAGCAGCTTACTGCAGGGGGCCAACTACGAGCAGTACTTC. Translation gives CASSLLQGANYEQYF.

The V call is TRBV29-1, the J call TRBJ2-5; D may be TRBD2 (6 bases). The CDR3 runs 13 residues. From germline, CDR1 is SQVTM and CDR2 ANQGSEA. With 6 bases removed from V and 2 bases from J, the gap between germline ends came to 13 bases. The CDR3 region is CSVKRVGQETQYF. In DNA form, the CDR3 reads TGCAGCGTCAAGCGGGTGGGTCAAGAGACCCAGTACTTC.

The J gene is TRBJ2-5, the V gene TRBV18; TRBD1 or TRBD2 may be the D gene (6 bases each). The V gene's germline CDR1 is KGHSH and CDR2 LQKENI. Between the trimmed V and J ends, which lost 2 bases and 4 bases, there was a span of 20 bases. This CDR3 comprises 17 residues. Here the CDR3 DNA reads TGTGCCAGCTCACCAAACATCGGACAGACCGGGGGAGAGACCCAGTACTTC. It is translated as CASSPNIGQTGGETQYF. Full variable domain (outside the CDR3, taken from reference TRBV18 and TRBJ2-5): NAGVMQNPRHLVRRRGQEARLRCSPMKGHSHVYWYRQLPEEGLKFMVYLQKENIIDESGMPKERFSAEFPKEGPSILRIQQVVRGDSAAYFCASSPNIGQTGGETQYFGPGTRLLVL.

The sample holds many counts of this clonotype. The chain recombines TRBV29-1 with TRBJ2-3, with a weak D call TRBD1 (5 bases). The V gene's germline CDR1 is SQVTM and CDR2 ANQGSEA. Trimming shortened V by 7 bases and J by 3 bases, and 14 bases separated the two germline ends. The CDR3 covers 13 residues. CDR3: CSGFMTVTDTQYF. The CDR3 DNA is TGCAGCGGGTTCATGACAGTTACAGATACGCAGTATTTT.

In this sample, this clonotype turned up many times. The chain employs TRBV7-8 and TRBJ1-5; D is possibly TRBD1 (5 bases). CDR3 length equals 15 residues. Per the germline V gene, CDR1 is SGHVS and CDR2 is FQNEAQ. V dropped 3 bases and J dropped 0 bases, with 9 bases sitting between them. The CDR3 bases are TGTGCCAGCAGCTTTACGGGGCATAGCAATCAGCCCCAGCATTTT. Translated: CASSFTGHSNQPQHF.

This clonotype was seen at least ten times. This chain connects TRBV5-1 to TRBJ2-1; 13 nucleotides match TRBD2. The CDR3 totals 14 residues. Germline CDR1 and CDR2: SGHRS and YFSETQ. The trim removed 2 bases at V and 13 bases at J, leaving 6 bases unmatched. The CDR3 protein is CASSFGTSGDLQFF. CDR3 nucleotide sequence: TGCGCCAGCAGCTTCGGGACTAGCGGGGACTTACAGTTCTTC.

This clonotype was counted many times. Here the CDR3 DNA reads TGTGCCAGCAGCCCCCCGTCGGGTGAGACCCAGTACTTC. It codes for CASSPPSGETQYF. The chain couples TRBV7-9 to TRBJ2-5; D is unclear. The CDR3 sequence is 13 residues long. The V gene lost 5 bases and the J gene lost 5 bases, with 12 bases spanning the gap. CDR1 is SEHNR, CDR2 FQNEAQ, per germline (reference sequence). Full variable domain (outside the CDR3, taken from reference TRBV7-9 and TRBJ2-5): DTGVSQNPRHKITKRGQNVTFRCDPISEHNRLYWYRQTLGQGPEFLTYFQNEAQLEKSRLLSDRFSAERPKGSFSTLEIQRTEQGDSAMYLCASSPPSGETQYFGPGTRLLVL.

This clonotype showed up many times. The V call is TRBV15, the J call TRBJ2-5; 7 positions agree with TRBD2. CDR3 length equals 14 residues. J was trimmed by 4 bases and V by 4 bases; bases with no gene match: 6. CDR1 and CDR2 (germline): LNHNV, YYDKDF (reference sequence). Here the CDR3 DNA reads TGTGCCACCAGCACGGCGGGAGTTAGAGAGACCCAGTACTTC. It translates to CATSTAGVRETQYF.

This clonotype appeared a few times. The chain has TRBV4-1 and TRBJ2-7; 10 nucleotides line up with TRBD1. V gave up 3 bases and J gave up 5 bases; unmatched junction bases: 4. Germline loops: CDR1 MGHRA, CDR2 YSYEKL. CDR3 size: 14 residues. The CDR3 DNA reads TGCGCCAGCAGCCAGCTTGGACAGGGGGACGAGCAGTACTTC. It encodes CASSQLGQGDEQYF.

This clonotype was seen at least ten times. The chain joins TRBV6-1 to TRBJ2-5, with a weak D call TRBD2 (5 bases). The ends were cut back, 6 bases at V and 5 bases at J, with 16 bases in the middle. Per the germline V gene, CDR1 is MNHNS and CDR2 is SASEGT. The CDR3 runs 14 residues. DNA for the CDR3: TGTGCCAGCAGCCTAACTAGTTTCCCCGAGACCCAGTACTTC. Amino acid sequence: CASSLTSFPETQYF.

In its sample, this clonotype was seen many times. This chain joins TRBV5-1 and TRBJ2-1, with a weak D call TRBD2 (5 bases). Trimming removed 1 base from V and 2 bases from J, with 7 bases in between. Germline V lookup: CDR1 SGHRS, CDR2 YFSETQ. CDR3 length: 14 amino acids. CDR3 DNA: TGCGCCAGCAGCTTGAGAGGGACCTACAATGAGCAGTTCTTC. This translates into CASSLRGTYNEQFF.

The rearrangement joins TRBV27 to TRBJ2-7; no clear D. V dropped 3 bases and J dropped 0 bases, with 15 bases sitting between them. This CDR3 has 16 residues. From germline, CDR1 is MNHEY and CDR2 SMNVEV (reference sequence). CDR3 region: CASSLSRPGSSYEQYF. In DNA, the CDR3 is TGTGCCAGCAGTTTGTCCCGTCCCGGTAGCTCCTACGAGCAGTACTTC.

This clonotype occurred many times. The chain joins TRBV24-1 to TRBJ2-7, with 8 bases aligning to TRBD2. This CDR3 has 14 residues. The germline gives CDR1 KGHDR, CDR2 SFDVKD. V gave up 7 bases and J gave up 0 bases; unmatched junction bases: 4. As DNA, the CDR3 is TGTGCCACCAGAATAGCGGGAAGCTCCTACGAGCAGTACTTC. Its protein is CATRIAGSSYEQYF.

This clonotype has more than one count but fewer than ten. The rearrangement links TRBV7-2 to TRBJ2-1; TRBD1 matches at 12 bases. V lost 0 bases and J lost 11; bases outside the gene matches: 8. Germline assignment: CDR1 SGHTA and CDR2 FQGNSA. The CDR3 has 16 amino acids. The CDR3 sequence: CASSLAGTGGSGKQFF. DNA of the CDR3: TGTGCCAGCAGCTTAGCCGGGACAGGGGGCTCAGGGAAGCAGTTCTTC.

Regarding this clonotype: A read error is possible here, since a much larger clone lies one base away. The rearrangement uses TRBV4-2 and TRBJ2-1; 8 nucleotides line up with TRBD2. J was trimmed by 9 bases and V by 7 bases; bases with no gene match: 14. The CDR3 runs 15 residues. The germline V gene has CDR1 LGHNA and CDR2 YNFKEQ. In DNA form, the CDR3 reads TGTGCCAGCAACTCAAGACCAGCGGGAGAGGTTGAGCAGTTCTTC. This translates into CASNSRPAGEVEQFF.

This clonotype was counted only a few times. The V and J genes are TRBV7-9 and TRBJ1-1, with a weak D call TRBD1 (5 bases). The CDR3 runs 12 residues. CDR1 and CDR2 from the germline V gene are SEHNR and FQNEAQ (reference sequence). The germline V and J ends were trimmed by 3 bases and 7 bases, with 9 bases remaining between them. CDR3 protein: CASSFTGVEAFF. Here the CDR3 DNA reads TGTGCCAGCAGCTTCACAGGTGTTGAAGCTTTCTTT.